The T cell receptor beta chain under discussion was sequenced for a study of CD8+CD57+ T cells in acquired aplastic anemia (dated by TCRdb to between 2018 and 2020). With respect to the entire study: Extracted DNA from sorted CD4+ and CD8+ cells averaged around 3.2 ug, ranging from roughly 0.17 to 27.4 ug. A CD8+CD57+ expansion meant a frequency higher than the mean frequency seen in healthy subjects.

From a lookup of the germline V gene, CDR1 and CDR2 are SGHVS and FQNEAQ. Including the terminal cysteine and phenylalanine, the CDR3 comprises 13 residues. The read is trimmed to its CDR3 DNA, 39 bases read in frame from base 1. TCR beta VDJ combination and CDR3 sequence profiling used genomic DNA as the template. An Illumina HiSeq 2000 was used for TCR repertoire sequencing. The original pipeline was this. Repertoire assessment relied on Simpson's diversity index, CDR3 size and DJ length profiles, and TRBV/TRBJ rearrangement plots. The most abundant DNA sequence in the deep sequencing data was defined as the immunodominant clone. CDR3 amino acid sequences were checked for sharing across subjects and were also compared against the VDJdb database and published repertoires. TCRdb reprocessing: public reads trimmed at Q25 with fastp, clones called with MiXCR, in-frame beta chains kept. Rows are combined by CDR3 protein, so each entry shows the most common genes and DNA. TCRdb, not the authors, supplied the V and J calls. The sample yields 200,000 to 300,000 distinct CDR3 sequences; 82% were counted once. 35% to 50% of the sample comes from the top ten.

On the study overall, not on this receptor specifically: Roughly 30 CD8+ CDR3 sequences were found to be shared between patients and controls, but these sequences appeared to be highly expressed in patients and within the immunodominant clones of the patients. Patients and healthy controls showed no significant difference in CD8+ Simpson's diversity (P=0.060).

With regard to this clonotype: Its recognized antigen is unknown. The junction does not match germline at one end; this may be a read error.

Flow cytometry had shown CD8+CD57+ cell expansion in the patients selected for sequencing. Every patient had severe acquired aplastic anemia, diagnosed using the International Study of Aplastic Anemia and Agranulocytosis and Camitta criteria. At the time blood was sampled, none of the patients had received any therapy. TCR repertoires of sorted CD4+ and CD8+ blood T cells from severe aplastic anemia patients and healthy subjects were deep-sequenced in the study. Patients were enrolled in the USA under clinicaltrials.gov protocols 00001620, 01623167, 00001397, 00071045, 00081523 and 00961064. Ficoll-Paque density gradient centrifugation was used to isolate peripheral blood mononuclear cells. Before DNA was extracted, CD4+ and CD8+ T cells were sorted using either FACS or magnetic beads.

The sample was sorted CD4+, CD8+, or CD8+CD57+ T cells (not recorded which) from PBMCs. This clonotype was sampled from a human donor with aplastic anemia. Recombination linked TRBV7-8 to TRBJ1-1; confidence is insufficient to name the D gene. The CDR3 has the sequence CASSLAGGPDALF. The bases read TGTGCCAGCAGCTTAGCGGGAGGCCCCGACGCGCTGTTT.